This is a list of T cell receptor beta chains from one sample in a study of response to subunit inactivated influenza vaccine. MiXCR, run by TCRdb on the RT-PCR reads, gives a single entry per CDR3 protein. The repertoire holds 500,000 to 550,000 distinct CDR3 sequences, with approximately 24% as singletons. The same sample was also studied in work on T cells expressing NK-cell markers.

The sequencing here drew on CD4+ T cells sorted from PBMCs, taken 11 to 12 days after vaccination. The receptor source for this set is a man between 50 and 59 years old who received an inactivated influenza vaccine. CDR3s include the opening cysteine and the closing phenylalanine or tryptophan. The D gene is left open where the match is weak. The size of a clone is reported for some rows only, either as once, few or many, or as a class for expanded clones.

abundance,v_gene,j_gene,d_gene,CDR3nt,CDR3aa
-,TRBV3-1,TRBJ2-2,-,TGTGCCAGCAGCCAAGAGGCGGTTACCGGGGAGCTGTTTTTT,CASSQEAVTGELFF
-,TRBV7-9,TRBJ2-3,TRBD1,TGTGCCAGCAGCCCGGGACAGGGGAGGTCAGATACGCAGTATTTT,CASSPGQGRSDTQYF
-,TRBV6-1,TRBJ2-3,TRBD1,TGTGCCAGCAGCTCGCCGGGACAGGGGACAGATACGCAGTATTTT,CASSSPGQGTDTQYF
many,TRBV12-3/TRBV12-4,TRBJ1-2,TRBD1,TGTGCCAGCAGTTCTAGGACAGGTGGGAACTATGGCTACACCTTC,CASSSRTGGNYGYTF
-,TRBV7-6,TRBJ1-5,TRBD1,TGTGCCAGCAGCTTAGAGACAGGGGCTAAGCCCCAGCATTTT,CASSLETGAKPQHF
-,TRBV6-2/TRBV6-3,TRBJ2-1,TRBD2,TGTGCCAGCTTAGCGGGAGGTCTCCACAATGAGCAGTTCTTC,CASLAGGLHNEQFF
few,TRBV29-1,TRBJ2-1,-,TGCAGCGTTGATTTGGGAAGGAGTGAGCAGTTCTTC,CSVDLGRSEQFF
-,TRBV11-2,TRBJ2-3,-,TGTGCCAGCAGCTTAGATCTAAGGCAGGGTACGCAGTATTTT,CASSLDLRQGTQYF
-,TRBV12-3/TRBV12-4,TRBJ2-7,-,TGTGCCAGCAGTCTTACTAGCAACTACGAGCAGTACTTC,CASSLTSNYEQYF
few,TRBV5-1,TRBJ1-1,-,TGCGCCAGCAGCCCTATGGACATTCTGAACACTGAAGCTTTCTTT,CASSPMDILNTEAFF
few,TRBV2,TRBJ2-5,TRBD1,TGTGCCAGCAAGGGACAGATCCAAGAGACCCAGTACTTC,CASKGQIQETQYF
-,TRBV6-5,TRBJ2-2,TRBD2,TGTGCCAGCAGTTTCACTAGCGGGAGGAACACCGGGGAGCTGTTTTTT,CASSFTSGRNTGELFF
many,TRBV12-3/TRBV12-4,TRBJ2-7,-,TGTGCCAGCAGTTTTGCCCCTCGGGGTGAGCAGTACTTC,CASSFAPRGEQYF
few,TRBV6-1,TRBJ1-1,TRBD1,TGTGCCATCAGTAGGACAGGGAACACTGAAGCTTTCTTT,CAISRTGNTEAFF
few,TRBV12-3/TRBV12-4,TRBJ2-1,-,TGTGCCAGCTTGGCCACGGCCCCCTACAATGAGCAGTTCTTC,CASLATAPYNEQFF
-,TRBV11-2,TRBJ2-5,-,TGTGCCAGCAGCTTAAGAAAATCCCAAGAGACCCAGTACTTC,CASSLRKSQETQYF
-,TRBV18,TRBJ2-7,-,TGTGCCAGCTCACCACAGGGTTATTTGTACGAGCAGTACTTC,CASSPQGYLYEQYF
-,TRBV15,TRBJ2-1,-,TGTGCCACCAGCAGAGTAGGCTCCTACAATGAGCAGTTCTTC,CATSRVGSYNEQFF
-,TRBV20-1,TRBJ2-7,-,TGCAGTGCAGATCTTAGGTTTGGGCAGTACTTC,CSADLRFGQYF
few,TRBV29-1,TRBJ1-4,TRBD1,TGCAGCGTTGACGGGGGGACACAGGGGGCAGGTGAAAAACTGTTTTTT,CSVDGGTQGAGEKLFF
-,TRBV7-8,TRBJ2-3,TRBD1,TGTGCCAGCAGCTTCGGGACAGGAAAAGATACGCAGTATTTT,CASSFGTGKDTQYF
few,TRBV12-3/TRBV12-4,TRBJ2-5,TRBD2,TGTGCCAGCAGTTTAGCGCGGGGGGGCGGTGAGACCCAGTACTTC,CASSLARGGGETQYF
few,TRBV5-4,TRBJ1-1,-,TGTGCCAGCAGCTTGGAACAAGGTCGCACTGAAGCTTTCTTT,CASSLEQGRTEAFF
-,TRBV20-1,TRBJ1-5,TRBD1,TGCAGTGCAACCGGGACAGGGGGCGGTCAGCCCCAGCATTTT,CSATGTGGGQPQHF
-,TRBV6-2/TRBV6-3,TRBJ2-7,TRBD1,TGTGCCAGCAGTTACTTCAGGGGGCGACTTCAATCCTACGAGCAGTACTTC,CASSYFRGRLQSYEQYF
-,TRBV3-1,TRBJ1-4,-,TGTGCCAGCAGCCACATGGAAGGGGAAAAACTGTTTTTT,CASSHMEGEKLFF
many,TRBV7-8,TRBJ2-7,-,TGTGCCAGCAGCCCCGGGACGGACGAGCAGTACTTC,CASSPGTDEQYF
many,TRBV4-3,TRBJ1-5,-,TGCGCCAGCAGCCAAGATTGGGGCCGAGTCAATCAGCCCCAGCATTTT,CASSQDWGRVNQPQHF
few,TRBV11-2,TRBJ2-5,-,TGTGCCAGCAGCCCCCAGGCTAGAGTCGAGACCCAGTACTTC,CASSPQARVETQYF
-,TRBV11-3,TRBJ2-2,-,TGTGCCAGCAGCCGGACGGTTAAGGCCGGGGAGCTGTTTTTT,CASSRTVKAGELFF
-,TRBV27,TRBJ1-1,-,TGTGTATCGTGGACAGTAAACACTGAAGCTTTCTTT,CVSWTVNTEAFF
-,TRBV5-1,TRBJ1-1,TRBD1,TGCGCCAGCAGCTTGGAGGCAACCGGGACAGGGAACACTGAAGCTTTCTTT,CASSLEATGTGNTEAFF
-,TRBV4-1,TRBJ2-5,-,TGCGCCAGCAGCCAACCCTGGGCTGGGGGAGAGACCCAGTACTTC,CASSQPWAGGETQYF
many,TRBV4-3,TRBJ2-1,-,TGCGCCAGCAGCCAAGATCGGCAGGCCAAAGGGGACCACCAGTTCTTC,CASSQDRQAKGDHQFF
-,TRBV6-2/TRBV6-3,TRBJ1-6,-,TGTGCCAGCAGTACTGACCCGTTGACCCTCCACTTT,CASSTDPLTLHF
-,TRBV2,TRBJ2-7,TRBD1,TGTGCCAGCAGGAAAGGGGGCGCGGTCGCCTACGAGCAGTACTTC,CASRKGGAVAYEQYF
-,TRBV4-2,TRBJ2-1,TRBD2,TGTGCCAGCAGCCAAGTTCCGACTAGCGGGGCCGCCGAGCAGTTCTTC,CASSQVPTSGAAEQFF
many,TRBV7-9,TRBJ1-4,-,TGTGCCAGCAGCTTAAGCGGTAATGAAAAACTGTTTTTT,CASSLSGNEKLFF
few,TRBV5-1,TRBJ2-4,TRBD1,TGCGCCAGCAGCTCCGGGGGCAATCAGGGGGCGCGAGGCATTCAGTACTTC,CASSSGGNQGARGIQYF